This T cell receptor beta chain came from a study of blood T cell repertoires in COVID-19. The overall study: In each case, the material was cDNA or gDNA derived from T cells, B-cell-depleted T cells, or PBMCs.

Here immunoSEQ multiplex PCR was the method, and the copy in TCRdb shows in-frame clones only, minus some. The sample holds about 320,000 clones, approximately 88% seen once. Participants were aged about 18 to 89 years from approximately 25 US areas. Participants' reported clinical history set cohort assignment. The CDR3 runs 13 residues. The V gene's germline CDR1 is SGHDT and CDR2 YYEEEE. V was pared by 0 bases and J by 5 bases, with 6 bases between. Sequenced input: PBMCs or T cells enriched from blood (not recorded which). The clonotype was recovered from a woman aged 18-35 years who had recovered from COVID-19. The rearrangement joins TRBV5-6 to TRBJ1-5; D is uncertain. The CDR3 DNA reads as TGTGCCAGCAGCTTGGGTCGTTATCAGCCCCAGCATTTT. Amino acid sequence: CASSLGRYQPQHF.